This TCR beta chain was sequenced for a study of beta chain features in type 1 diabetes. Study-wide findings and caveats: All four CD4+ subsets from Type 1 diabetes patients carried moderately but significantly shorter TCRB CDR3s. Type 1 diabetes patients showed fewer insertions and more deletions at VDJ junctions.

Trimming took 3 bases from V and 3 from J, leaving 8 bases between them. Germline CDR1 and CDR2: LNHNV and YYDKDF (reference sequence). CDR3 size: 13 residues. Expressed TCRB transcripts were sequenced because the entire RNA isolate underwent reverse transcription. This table comes from immunoSEQ multiplex PCR, and its TCRdb copy is limited to in-frame clones, with some not included. The sample has under 350,000 clones; around 7.8% are singletons. With respect to this clone: Its antigen is still unknown.

This receptor was obtained from a woman aged 18-29 years in good health. Sequencing used central memory CD4+ T cells from blood. This chain uses TRBV15 with TRBJ2-5, with D possibly matching TRBD2 (6 bases). The CDR3 DNA is TGTGCCACCAGCAGCGGGGGTAAAGAGACCCAGTACTTC. Amino acid sequence: CATSSGGKETQYF.